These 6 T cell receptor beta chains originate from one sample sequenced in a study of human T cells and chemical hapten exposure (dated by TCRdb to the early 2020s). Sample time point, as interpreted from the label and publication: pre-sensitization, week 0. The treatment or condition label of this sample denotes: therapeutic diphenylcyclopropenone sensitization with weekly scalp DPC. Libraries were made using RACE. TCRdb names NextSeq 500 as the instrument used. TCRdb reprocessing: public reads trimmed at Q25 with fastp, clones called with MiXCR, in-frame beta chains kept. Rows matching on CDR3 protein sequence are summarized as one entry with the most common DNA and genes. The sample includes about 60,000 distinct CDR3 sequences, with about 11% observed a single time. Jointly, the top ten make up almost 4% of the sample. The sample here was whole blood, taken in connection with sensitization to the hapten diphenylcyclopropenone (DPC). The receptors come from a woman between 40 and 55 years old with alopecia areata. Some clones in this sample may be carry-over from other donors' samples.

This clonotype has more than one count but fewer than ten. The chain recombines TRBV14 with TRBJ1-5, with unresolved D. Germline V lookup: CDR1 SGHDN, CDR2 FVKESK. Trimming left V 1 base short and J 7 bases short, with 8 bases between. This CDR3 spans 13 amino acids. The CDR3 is CASSQGLEQPQHF. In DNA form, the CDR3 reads TGTGCCAGCAGCCAAGGGCTCGAACAGCCCCAGCATTTT.

Here the CDR3 DNA reads TGCGCCAGCAGCTTGGATCCAGGCAACTATGGCTACACCTTC. Its translation: CASSLDPGNYGYTF. The rearrangement uses TRBV5-1 and TRBJ1-2; D is uncertain. Trimming shortened V by 0 bases and J by 2 bases, and 8 bases separated the two germline ends. Germline-derived CDR1 and CDR2 are SGHRS and YFSETQ. CDR3 length: 14 amino acids.

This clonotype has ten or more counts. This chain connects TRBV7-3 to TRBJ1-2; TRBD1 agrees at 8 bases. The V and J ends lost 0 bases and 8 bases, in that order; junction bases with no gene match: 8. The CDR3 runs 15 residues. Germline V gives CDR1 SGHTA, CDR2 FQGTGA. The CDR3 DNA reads TGTGCCAGCAGCTTAACCCGGGACAGGACGTTCGGCTACACCTTC. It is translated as CASSLTRDRTFGYTF.

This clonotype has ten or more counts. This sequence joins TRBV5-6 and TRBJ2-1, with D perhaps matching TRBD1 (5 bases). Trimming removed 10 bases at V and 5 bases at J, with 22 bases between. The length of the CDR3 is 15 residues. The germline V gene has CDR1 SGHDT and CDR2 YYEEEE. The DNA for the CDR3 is TGTGCCGTTTCATTGTTCTCCTACAGGAACAATGAGCAGTTCTTC. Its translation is CAVSLFSYRNNEQFF.

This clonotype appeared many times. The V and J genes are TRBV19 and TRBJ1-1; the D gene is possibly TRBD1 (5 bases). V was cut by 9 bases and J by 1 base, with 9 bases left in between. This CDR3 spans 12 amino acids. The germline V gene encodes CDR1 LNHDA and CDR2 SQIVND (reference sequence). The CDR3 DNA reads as TGTGCCAGCTCGACAGAGAACACTGAAGCTTTCTTT. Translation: CASSTENTEAFF.

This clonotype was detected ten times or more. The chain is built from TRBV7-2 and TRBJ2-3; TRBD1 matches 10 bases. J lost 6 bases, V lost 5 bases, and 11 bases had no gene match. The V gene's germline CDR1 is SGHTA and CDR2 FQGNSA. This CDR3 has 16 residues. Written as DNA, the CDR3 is TGTGCCAGCAGCCGACAAACCGGGACAGGGGTCGATACGCAGTATTTT. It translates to CASSRQTGTGVDTQYF.